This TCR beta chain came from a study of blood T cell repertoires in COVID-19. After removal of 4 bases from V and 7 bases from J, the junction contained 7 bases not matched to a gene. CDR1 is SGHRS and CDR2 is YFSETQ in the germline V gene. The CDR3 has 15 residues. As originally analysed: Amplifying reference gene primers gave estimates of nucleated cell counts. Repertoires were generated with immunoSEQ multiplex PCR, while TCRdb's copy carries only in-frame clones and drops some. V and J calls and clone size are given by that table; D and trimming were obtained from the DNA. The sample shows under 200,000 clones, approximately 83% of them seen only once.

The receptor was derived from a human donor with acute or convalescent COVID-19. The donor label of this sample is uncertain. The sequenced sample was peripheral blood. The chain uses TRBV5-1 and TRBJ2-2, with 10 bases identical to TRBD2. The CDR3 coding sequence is TGCGCCAGCAGCACCAGCGGGGGGGCGGTCGGGGAGCTGTTTTTT. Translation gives CASSTSGGAVGELFF.